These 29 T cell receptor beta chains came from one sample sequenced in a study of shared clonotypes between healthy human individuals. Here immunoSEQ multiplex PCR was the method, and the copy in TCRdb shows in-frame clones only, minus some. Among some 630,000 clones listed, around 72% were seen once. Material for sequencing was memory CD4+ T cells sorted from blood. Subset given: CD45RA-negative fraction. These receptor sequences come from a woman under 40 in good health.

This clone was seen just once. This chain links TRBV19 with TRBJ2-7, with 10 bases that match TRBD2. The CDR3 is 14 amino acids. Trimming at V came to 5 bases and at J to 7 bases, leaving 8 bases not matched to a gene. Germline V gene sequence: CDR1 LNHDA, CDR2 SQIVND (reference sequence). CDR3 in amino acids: CASSQAGGPGEQYF. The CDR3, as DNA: TGTGCCAGTAGTCAAGCGGGAGGGCCGGGTGAGCAGTACTTC.

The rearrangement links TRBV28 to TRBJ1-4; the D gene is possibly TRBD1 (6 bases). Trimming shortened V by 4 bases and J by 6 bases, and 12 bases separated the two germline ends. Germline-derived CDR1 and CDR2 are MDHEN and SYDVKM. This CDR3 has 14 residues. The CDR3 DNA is TGTGCCAGCAGTTACCAGGGGCGCGATGAAAAACTGTTTTTT. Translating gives CASSYQGRDEKLFF.

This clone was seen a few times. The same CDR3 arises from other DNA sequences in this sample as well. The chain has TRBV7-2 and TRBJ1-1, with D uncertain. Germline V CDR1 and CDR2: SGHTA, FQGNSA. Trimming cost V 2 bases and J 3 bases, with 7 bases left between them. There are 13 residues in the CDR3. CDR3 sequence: CASSLWEDTEAFF. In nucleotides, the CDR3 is TGTGCCAGCAGCTTATGGGAGGACACTGAAGCTTTCTTT.

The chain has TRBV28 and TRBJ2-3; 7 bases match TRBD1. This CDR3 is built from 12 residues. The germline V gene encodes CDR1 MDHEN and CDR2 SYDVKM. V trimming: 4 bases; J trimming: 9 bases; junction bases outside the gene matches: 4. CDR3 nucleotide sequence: TGTGCCAGCAGTTCCGACAGGGAAACGCAGTATTTT. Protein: CASSSDRETQYF.

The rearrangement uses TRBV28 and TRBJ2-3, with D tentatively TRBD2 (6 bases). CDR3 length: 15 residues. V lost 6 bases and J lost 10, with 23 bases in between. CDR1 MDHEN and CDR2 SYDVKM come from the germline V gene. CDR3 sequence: CASSLGTQAHYPQYF. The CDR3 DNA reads TGTGCCAGCAGCCTAGGGACTCAGGCACACTATCCGCAGTATTTT.

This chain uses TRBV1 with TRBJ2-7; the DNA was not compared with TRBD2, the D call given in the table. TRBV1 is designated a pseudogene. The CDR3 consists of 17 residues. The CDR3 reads CTSSQRIPRTPSCEQYF. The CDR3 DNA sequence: TGCACCAGCAGCCAAAGGATCCCCAGGACTCCGTCCTGCGAGCAGTACTTC.

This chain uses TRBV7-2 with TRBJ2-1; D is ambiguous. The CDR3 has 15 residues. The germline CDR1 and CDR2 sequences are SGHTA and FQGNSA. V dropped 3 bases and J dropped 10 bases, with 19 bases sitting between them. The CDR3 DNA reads TGTGCCAGCAGCTTGTCAGCACTACAAACAAGGGAGCAGTTCTTC. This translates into CASSLSALQTREQFF. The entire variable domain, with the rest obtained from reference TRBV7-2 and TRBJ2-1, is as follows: GAGVSQSPSNKVTEKGKDVELRCDPISGHTALYWYRQSLGQGLEFLIYFQGNSAPDKSGLPSDRFSAERTGGSVSTLTIQRTQQEDSAVYLCASSLSALQTREQFFGPGTRLTVL.

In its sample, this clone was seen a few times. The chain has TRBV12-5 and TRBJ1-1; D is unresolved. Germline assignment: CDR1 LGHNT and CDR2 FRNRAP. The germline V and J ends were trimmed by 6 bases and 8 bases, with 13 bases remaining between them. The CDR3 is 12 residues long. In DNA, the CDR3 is TGTGCTAGTGGAGAAATACCGGGGGAAGCTTTCTTT. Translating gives CASGEIPGEAFF.

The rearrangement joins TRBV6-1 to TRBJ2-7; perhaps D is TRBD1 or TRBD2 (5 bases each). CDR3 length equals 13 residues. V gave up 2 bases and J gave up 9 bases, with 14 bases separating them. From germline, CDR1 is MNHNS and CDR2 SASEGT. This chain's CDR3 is CASSEQVSGLQYF. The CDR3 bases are TGTGCCAGCAGTGAACAGGTGTCGGGGCTGCAGTACTTC.

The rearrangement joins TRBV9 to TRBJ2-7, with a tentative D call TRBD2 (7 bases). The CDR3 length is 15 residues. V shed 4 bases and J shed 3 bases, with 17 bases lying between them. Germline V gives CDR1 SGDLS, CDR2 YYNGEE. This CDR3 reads CASSPGEGLYYEQYF. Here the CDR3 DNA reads TGTGCCAGCAGCCCAGGGGAGGGACTCTACTACGAGCAGTACTTC.

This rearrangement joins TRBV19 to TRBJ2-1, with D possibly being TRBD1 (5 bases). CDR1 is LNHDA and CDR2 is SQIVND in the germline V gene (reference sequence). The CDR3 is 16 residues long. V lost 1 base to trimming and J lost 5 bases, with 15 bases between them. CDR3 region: CASSIGFRQGNNEQFF. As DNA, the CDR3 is TGTGCCAGTAGTATAGGGTTTAGGCAGGGAAACAATGAGCAGTTCTTC.

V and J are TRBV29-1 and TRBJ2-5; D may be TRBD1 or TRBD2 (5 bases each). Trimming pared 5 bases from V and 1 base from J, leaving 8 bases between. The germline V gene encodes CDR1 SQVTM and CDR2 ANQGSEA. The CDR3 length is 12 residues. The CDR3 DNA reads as TGCAGCGTTCGAGGGGCCCAAGAGACCCAGTACTTC. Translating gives CSVRGAQETQYF.

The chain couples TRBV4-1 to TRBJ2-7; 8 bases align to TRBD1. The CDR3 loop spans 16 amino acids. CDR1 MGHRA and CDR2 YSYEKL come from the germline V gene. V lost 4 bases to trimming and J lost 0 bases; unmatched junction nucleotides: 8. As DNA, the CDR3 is TGCGCCAGCAGCCTCACCCTACAGGGGGGCTCCTACGAGCAGTACTTC. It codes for CASSLTLQGGSYEQYF.

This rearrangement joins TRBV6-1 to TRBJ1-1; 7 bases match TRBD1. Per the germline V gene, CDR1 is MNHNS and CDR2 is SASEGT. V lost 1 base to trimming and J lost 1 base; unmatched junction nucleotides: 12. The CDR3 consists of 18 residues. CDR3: CASSEVTGPGIWNTEAFF. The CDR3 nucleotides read TGTGCCAGCAGTGAAGTGACAGGGCCGGGTATTTGGAACACTGAAGCTTTCTTT.

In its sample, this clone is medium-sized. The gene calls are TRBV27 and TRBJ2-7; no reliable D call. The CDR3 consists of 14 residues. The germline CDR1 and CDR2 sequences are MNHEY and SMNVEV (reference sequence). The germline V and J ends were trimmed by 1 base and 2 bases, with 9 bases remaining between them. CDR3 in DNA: TGTGCCAGCAGTTTATTCGCCGGACCCTACGAGCAGTACTTC. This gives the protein CASSLFAGPYEQYF.

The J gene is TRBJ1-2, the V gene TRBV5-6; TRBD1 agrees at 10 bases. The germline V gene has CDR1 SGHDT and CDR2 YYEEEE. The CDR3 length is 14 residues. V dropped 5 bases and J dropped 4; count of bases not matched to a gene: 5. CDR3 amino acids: CASSRDRGGYGYTF. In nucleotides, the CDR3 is TGTGCCAGCAGTCGGGACAGGGGAGGCTATGGCTACACCTTC.

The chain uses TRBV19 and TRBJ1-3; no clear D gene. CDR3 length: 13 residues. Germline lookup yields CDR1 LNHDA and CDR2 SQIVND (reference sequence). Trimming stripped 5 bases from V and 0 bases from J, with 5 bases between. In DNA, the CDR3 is TGTGCCAGTAGTGAGACCTCTGGAAACACCATATATTTT. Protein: CASSETSGNTIYF.

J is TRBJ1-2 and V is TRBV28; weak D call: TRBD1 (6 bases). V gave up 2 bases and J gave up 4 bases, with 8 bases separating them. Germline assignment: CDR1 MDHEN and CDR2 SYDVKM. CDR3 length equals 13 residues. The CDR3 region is CASSLPGAYGYTF. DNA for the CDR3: TGTGCCAGCAGTTTACCGGGGGCCTATGGCTACACCTTC.

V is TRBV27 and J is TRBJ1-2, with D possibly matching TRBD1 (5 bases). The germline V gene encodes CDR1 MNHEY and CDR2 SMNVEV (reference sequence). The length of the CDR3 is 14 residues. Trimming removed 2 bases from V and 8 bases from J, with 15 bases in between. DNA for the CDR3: TGTGCCAGCAGTTTAAACAGGAGGTCGGGAGGCTACACCTTC. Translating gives CASSLNRRSGGYTF.

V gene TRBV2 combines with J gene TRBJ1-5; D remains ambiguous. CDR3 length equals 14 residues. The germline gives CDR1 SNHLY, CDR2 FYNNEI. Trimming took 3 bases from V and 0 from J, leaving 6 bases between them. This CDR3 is CASSEYSSNQPQHF. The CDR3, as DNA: TGTGCCAGCAGTGAGTATTCTAGCAATCAGCCCCAGCATTTT.

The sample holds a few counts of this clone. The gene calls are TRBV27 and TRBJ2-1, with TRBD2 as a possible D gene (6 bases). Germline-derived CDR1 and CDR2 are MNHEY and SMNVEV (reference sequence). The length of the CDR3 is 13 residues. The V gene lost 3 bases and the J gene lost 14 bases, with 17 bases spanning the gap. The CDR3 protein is CASSLTEDYIKFF. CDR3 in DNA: TGTGCCAGCAGTTTGACCGAGGACTATATTAAGTTCTTC.

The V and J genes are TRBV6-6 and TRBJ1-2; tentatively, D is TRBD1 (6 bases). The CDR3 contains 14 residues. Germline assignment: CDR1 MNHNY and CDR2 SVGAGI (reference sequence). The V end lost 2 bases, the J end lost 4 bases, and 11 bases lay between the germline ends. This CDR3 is CASSYGGGTYGYTF. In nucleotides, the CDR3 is TGTGCCAGCAGTTACGGGGGGGGCACCTATGGCTACACCTTC.

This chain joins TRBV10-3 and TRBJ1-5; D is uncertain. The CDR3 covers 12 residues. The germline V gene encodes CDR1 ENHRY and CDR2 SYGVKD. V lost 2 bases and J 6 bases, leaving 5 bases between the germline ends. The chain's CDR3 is CAISEGSQPQHF. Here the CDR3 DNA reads TGTGCCATCAGTGAGGGGTCTCAGCCCCAGCATTTT.

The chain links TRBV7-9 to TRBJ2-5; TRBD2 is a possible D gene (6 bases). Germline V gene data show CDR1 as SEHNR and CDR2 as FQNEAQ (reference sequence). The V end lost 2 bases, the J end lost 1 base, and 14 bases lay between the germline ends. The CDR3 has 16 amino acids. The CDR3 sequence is CASSLSPRETQETQYF. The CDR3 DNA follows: TGTGCCAGCAGCTTATCTCCTCGGGAGACCCAAGAGACCCAGTACTTC.

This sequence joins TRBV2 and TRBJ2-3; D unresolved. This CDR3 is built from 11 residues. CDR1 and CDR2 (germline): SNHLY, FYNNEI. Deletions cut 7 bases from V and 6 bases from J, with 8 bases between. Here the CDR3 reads CASITADTQYF. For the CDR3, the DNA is TGTGCCAGCATCACGGCGGATACGCAGTATTTT.

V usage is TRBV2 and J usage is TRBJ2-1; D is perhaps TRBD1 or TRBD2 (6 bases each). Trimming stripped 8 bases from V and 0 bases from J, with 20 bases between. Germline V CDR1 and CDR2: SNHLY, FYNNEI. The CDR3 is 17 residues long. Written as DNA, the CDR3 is TGTGCCAGCCTACGGGGGCATGAGCGGATCTCCTACAATGAGCAGTTCTTC. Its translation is CASLRGHERISYNEQFF. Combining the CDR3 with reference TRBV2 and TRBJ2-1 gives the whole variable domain EPEVTQTPSHQVTQMGQEVILRCVPISNHLYFYWYRQILGQKVEFLVSFYNNEISEKSEIFDDQFSVERPDGSNFTLKIRSTKLEDSAMYFCASLRGHERISYNEQFFGPGTRLTVL.

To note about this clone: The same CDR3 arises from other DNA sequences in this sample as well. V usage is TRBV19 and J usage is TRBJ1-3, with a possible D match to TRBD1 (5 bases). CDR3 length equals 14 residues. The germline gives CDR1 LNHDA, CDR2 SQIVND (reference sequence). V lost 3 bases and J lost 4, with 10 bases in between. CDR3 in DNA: TGTGCCAGTAGTATGGGGGGAGCCGGAAACACCATATATTTT. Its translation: CASSMGGAGNTIYF. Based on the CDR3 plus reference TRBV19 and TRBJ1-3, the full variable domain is DGGITQSPKYLFRKEGQNVTLSCEQNLNHDAMYWYRQDPGQGLRLIYYSQIVNDFQKGDIAEGYSVSREKKESFPLTVTSAQKNPTAFYLCASSMGGAGNTIYFGEGSWLTVV.

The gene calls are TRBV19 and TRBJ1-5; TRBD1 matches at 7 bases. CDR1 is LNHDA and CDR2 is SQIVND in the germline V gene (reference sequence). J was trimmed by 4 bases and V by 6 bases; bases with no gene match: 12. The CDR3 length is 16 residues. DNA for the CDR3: TGTGCCAGTAGCCTCACCCGGTACAGGGGAAATCAGCCCCAGCATTTT. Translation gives CASSLTRYRGNQPQHF.

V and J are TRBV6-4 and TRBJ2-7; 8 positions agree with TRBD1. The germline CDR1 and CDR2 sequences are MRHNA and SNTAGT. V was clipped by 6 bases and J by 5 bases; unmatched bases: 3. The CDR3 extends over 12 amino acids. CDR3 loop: CASRARGHEQYF. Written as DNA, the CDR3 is TGTGCCAGCAGGGCCAGGGGGCACGAGCAGTACTTC.